The 14 T cell receptor beta chains presented below share a single source sample, sequenced in a study of shared clonotypes between healthy human individuals. Assay: immunoSEQ multiplex PCR; the TCRdb copy retains only in-frame clones and omits some. The repertoire has hundreds of thousands of clones, 92% of them found once; the top ten carry around 24%. The naive CD8 fraction comprised CD45RO-negative cells positively selected for CCR7 and excluded terminally differentiated effector memory CD45RA+ cells. The specimen sequenced was naive CD8+ T cells sorted from blood. The receptors derive from a man between 25 and 39 years old in good health.

This clone was detected only once. V usage is TRBV13 and J usage is TRBJ2-3, with 9 bases fitting TRBD2. CDR1 and CDR2 from the germline V gene are PRHDT and FYEKMQ (reference sequence). The CDR3 covers 17 residues. V lost 5 bases and J lost 6; bases outside the gene matches: 15. The chain's CDR3 is CASSPATAGGPLDTQYF. DNA for the CDR3: TGTGCCAGCAGCCCGGCGACGGCGGGAGGGCCTCTGGATACGCAGTATTTT.

This chain connects TRBV7-9 to TRBJ2-5; D tentatively reads TRBD1 or TRBD2 (5 bases each). The V gene lost 3 bases and the J gene lost 1 base, with 12 bases spanning the gap. In germline, CDR1 is SEHNR, CDR2 FQNEAQ (reference sequence). The CDR3 contains 15 residues. The CDR3: CASSLSRDLQETQYF. CDR3 nucleotides: TGTGCCAGCAGCTTGTCCCGGGACCTCCAAGAGACCCAGTACTTC.

The chain employs TRBV12-5 and TRBJ2-1, with a weak D call TRBD1 (5 bases). The CDR3 has 13 amino acids. Trimming pared 6 bases from V and 1 base from J, leaving 7 bases between. Germline CDR1 is LGHNT and CDR2 is FRNRAP. The CDR3 sequence is CASGQGSYNEQFF. CDR3 coding DNA: TGTGCTAGTGGCCAGGGTTCCTACAATGAGCAGTTCTTC.

V is TRBV9 and J is TRBJ2-3; TRBD2 matches at 11 bases. This CDR3 is 17 amino acids long. Per the germline V gene, CDR1 is SGDLS and CDR2 is YYNGEE. J gave up 4 bases and V 2 bases, and 9 bases lay outside the gene matches. The CDR3, as DNA: TGTGCCAGCAGCGTGAGGCCGGGGACTAGCGGCGCAGATACGCAGTATTTT. Residues: CASSVRPGTSGADTQYF.

The chain couples TRBV2 to TRBJ2-3, with no clear D. This CDR3 has 8 amino acids. Trimming shortened V by 3 bases and J by 13 bases, and 2 bases separated the two germline ends. CDR1 SNHLY and CDR2 FYNNEI come from the germline V gene. The chain's CDR3 is CASSDKYF. The CDR3 DNA reads as TGTGCCAGCAGTGATAAGTATTTT.

The V call is TRBV11-2, the J call TRBJ2-3; weak D call: TRBD1 (6 bases). The germline CDR1 and CDR2 sequences are SGHAT and FQNNGV. CDR3 size: 15 residues. V lost 0 bases and J lost 4, with 11 bases in between. CDR3: CASSLEAGAPDTQYF. For the CDR3, the DNA is TGTGCCAGCAGCTTAGAGGCAGGGGCCCCAGATACGCAGTATTTT.

The genes are TRBV5-4 and TRBJ1-1; D possibly corresponds to TRBD1 (5 bases). This CDR3 is built from 11 residues. Trimming cost V 9 bases and J 7 bases, with 13 bases left between them. Germline lookup yields CDR1 SGHNT and CDR2 YYREEE (reference sequence). DNA of the CDR3: TGTGCCACGGGACCCCCCGGTGAAGCTTTCTTT. It yields the protein CATGPPGEAFF.

The chain uses TRBV9 and TRBJ2-1; TRBD1 agrees at 7 bases. Unmatched junction bases numbered 7, after V lost 3 bases and J lost 4 bases. The CDR3 runs 15 residues. Per the germline V gene, CDR1 is SGDLS and CDR2 is YYNGEE. For the CDR3, the DNA is TGTGCCAGCAGCGACCGGGACAGCTTATACAATGAGCAGTTCTTC. Translating it yields CASSDRDSLYNEQFF.

The chain employs TRBV18 and TRBJ1-5; tentative D call: TRBD1 (5 bases). The V and J ends lost 0 bases and 11 bases respectively, with 14 bases between them. This CDR3 has 14 residues. Germline V gives CDR1 KGHSH, CDR2 LQKENI. In DNA form, the CDR3 reads TGTGCCAGCTCACCACCAGGGGAAGTTCTAGCCCAGCATTTT. Residues: CASSPPGEVLAQHF.

CDR3 coding DNA: TGCGCCAGCAGCTTGGCCCCTAGCGGAGCGGCAGATACGCAGTATTTT. Translated, it gives CASSLAPSGAADTQYF. V gene TRBV5-1 combines with J gene TRBJ2-3; 7 bases agree with TRBD2. The CDR3 covers 16 residues. The germline V gene encodes CDR1 SGHRS and CDR2 YFSETQ. V gave up 0 bases and J gave up 4 bases; unmatched junction bases: 8.

CDR3 region: CASSGPTVNTGELFF. The CDR3 region has the DNA TGTGCCAGCAGTGGCCCCACGGTGAACACCGGGGAGCTGTTTTTT. This rearrangement joins TRBV25-1 to TRBJ2-2; unclear D gene. The CDR3 sequence is 15 residues long. Trimming pared 4 bases from V and 1 base from J, leaving 10 bases between. The germline V gene encodes CDR1 MGHDK and CDR2 SYGVNS.

The chain employs TRBV30 and TRBJ2-7; the match to TRBD1 covers 9 bases. The CDR3 is made up of 14 amino acids. The junction had 6 bases not matched to a gene; V was cut back by 0 bases and J by 6 bases. Germline assignment: CDR1 GTSNPN and CDR2 SVGIG (reference sequence). The CDR3 nucleotides are TGTGCCTGGAGTGTAAGGACAGGGGTTAGCGAGCAGTACTTC. This translates into CAWSVRTGVSEQYF.

This clone was recorded a few times. CDR3 in DNA: TGTGCCAGCACCAAACAGGAGGGCGCCGGGGAGCTGTTTTTT. Translation: CASTKQEGAGELFF. J is TRBJ2-2 and V is TRBV7-9, with D possibly being TRBD2 (6 bases). The V end was cut by 7 bases, the J end by 6 bases, with 15 bases between. CDR1 and CDR2 (germline): SEHNR, FQNEAQ (reference sequence). The CDR3 totals 14 residues.

The rearrangement uses TRBV7-6 and TRBJ2-3; D may be TRBD2 (5 bases). From germline, CDR1 is SGHVS and CDR2 FNYEAQ. CDR3 size: 15 residues. Trimming removed 1 base at V and 6 bases at J, with 14 bases between. CDR3 in amino acids: CASSLVTLALDTQYF. The CDR3 region has the DNA TGTGCCAGCAGCTTAGTAACGCTAGCTTTGGATACGCAGTATTTT.